The 28 T cell receptor beta chains reported below all come from one sample, sequenced in a study of blood T cells in healthy people across ages. The use of a sample-barcoded 5' primer and a J-beta primer mix characterized a second PCR of roughly 6 to 11 cycles. TCRdb redid the calling of the 5' RACE reads with MiXCR, one entry per CDR3 protein. Of under 1,000,000 distinct CDR3 sequences listed, around 34% were seen once; the top ten hold over 10%. Material: blood. The receptors here all came from a man aged 18 to 29 in good health.

The chain links TRBV24-1 to TRBJ2-1, with D possibly matching TRBD1 (6 bases). This CDR3 spans 14 amino acids. Germline V CDR1 and CDR2: KGHDR, SFDVKD. V was shortened by 9 bases and J by 12 bases, with 23 bases between the two germline ends. The CDR3 coding sequence is TGTGCCACCGCGGACAGCTTTTTGTCCCCACGGCAGTTCTTC. Encoded protein: CATADSFLSPRQFF.

This chain joins TRBV18 and TRBJ1-1; D uncertain. The germline V and J ends were trimmed by 1 base and 0 bases, with 6 bases remaining between them. The CDR3 length is 14 residues. Germline V gene sequence: CDR1 KGHSH, CDR2 LQKENI. The chain's CDR3 is CASSPRALNTEAFF. The CDR3 nucleotides are TGTGCCAGCTCACCACGGGCCCTGAACACTGAAGCTTTCTTT.

This clonotype showed up many times. V usage is TRBV27 and J usage is TRBJ2-7; D not certain. V was shortened by 6 bases and J by 2 bases, with 14 bases between the two germline ends. Germline V gene data show CDR1 as MNHEY and CDR2 as SMNVEV (reference sequence). The CDR3 runs to 14 residues. In DNA form, the CDR3 reads TGTGCCAGCAGCCCCCCTCATCCTCCCTACGAGCAGTACTTC. This codes for CASSPPHPPYEQYF.

V usage is TRBV12-3 or TRBV12-4 and J usage is TRBJ1-1; D gene uncertain. The V and J ends lost 11 bases and 3 bases respectively, with 16 bases between them. The length of the CDR3 is 13 residues. The CDR3 region is CACCVESYTEAFF. The CDR3 DNA sequence: TGTGCCTGTTGCGTTGAGAGTTACACTGAAGCTTTCTTT.

This chain uses TRBV5-1 with TRBJ2-2, with TRBD1 as a possible D gene (7 bases). CDR1 SGHRS and CDR2 YFSETQ come from the germline V gene. Trimming pared 4 bases from V and 4 bases from J, leaving 14 bases between. The CDR3 is made up of 15 amino acids. CDR3 protein: CASSTGDRRTGELFF. CDR3 DNA: TGCGCCAGCAGCACGGGGGACAGACGCACCGGGGAGCTGTTTTTT.

V is TRBV4-1 and J is TRBJ2-5; 7 bases align to TRBD2. Germline CDR1 and CDR2: MGHRA and YSYEKL. Trimming took 1 base from V and 11 from J; bases not matched to a gene: 16. This CDR3 is built from 16 residues. CDR3 residues: CASSQVQRGTYNEQYF. The CDR3 nucleotides are TGCGCCAGCAGCCAAGTGCAGCGGGGTACCTACAATGAGCAGTACTTC.

This clonotype was picked up many times. V gene TRBV28 combines with J gene TRBJ2-5, with 7 bases that match TRBD1. Germline V CDR1 and CDR2: MDHEN, SYDVKM. The J segment lost 0 bases and the V segment lost 6 bases, leaving 4 bases of the junction unmatched. This CDR3 region has 14 residues. The CDR3, as DNA: TGTGCCAGCAGGGGGACAGTGTACCAAGAGACCCAGTACTTC. The encoded protein is CASRGTVYQETQYF. Full variable domain (missing parts from reference TRBV28 and TRBJ2-5): DVKVTQSSRYLVKRTGEKVFLECVQDMDHENMFWYRQDPGLGLRLIYFSYDVKMKEKGDIPEGYSVSREKKERFSLILESASTNQTSMYLCASRGTVYQETQYFGPGTRLLVL.

This rearrangement joins TRBV7-2 to TRBJ2-1; TRBD1 matches 11 bases. The junction had 5 bases not matched to a gene; V was cut back by 0 bases and J by 7 bases. The germline V gene has CDR1 SGHTA and CDR2 FQGNSA. CDR3 length: 16 amino acids. The CDR3 DNA sequence: TGTGCCAGCAGCTTAGCCGGGACAGGGGGGTCGAATGAGCAGTTCTTC. It is translated as CASSLAGTGGSNEQFF.

This sequence joins TRBV5-1 and TRBJ1-1; D is uncertain. Germline lookup yields CDR1 SGHRS and CDR2 YFSETQ. V lost 4 bases and J 2 bases, leaving 12 bases between the germline ends. The CDR3 contains 14 residues. Here the CDR3 DNA reads TGCGCCAGCAGCGTGGCCTTGATTAACACTGAAGCTTTCTTT. Translated, it gives CASSVALINTEAFF.

This clonotype was counted between two and nine times. The chain links TRBV6-9 to TRBJ2-1, with D unresolved. V was cut by 4 bases and J by 5 bases, with 12 bases left in between. This CDR3 is 14 amino acids long. Germline CDR1 MNHGY, CDR2 SVAAGI. The CDR3 sequence: CASSSFTLDNEQFF. The CDR3 coding sequence is TGTGCCAGCAGTTCCTTCACGCTAGACAATGAGCAGTTCTTC.

This CDR3 reads CASSVGDGTDYGYTF. The DNA of the CDR3 is TGTGCCAGCAGCGTGGGGGACGGGACGGACTATGGCTACACCTTC. The chain links TRBV9 to TRBJ1-2, with D possibly matching TRBD1 (5 bases). V was pared by 2 bases and J by 3 bases, with 14 bases between. Germline CDR1 and CDR2: SGDLS and YYNGEE. There are 15 residues in the CDR3.

Ten or more counts support this clonotype. The chain links TRBV12-3 or TRBV12-4 to TRBJ2-7; D perhaps matches TRBD1 (6 bases). V dropped 3 bases and J dropped 2 bases, with 14 bases sitting between them. The CDR3 loop spans 15 amino acids. CDR3 residues: CASSLVGTSTYEQYF. The CDR3 DNA reads TGTGCCAGCAGTTTGGTAGGGACATCTACCTACGAGCAGTACTTC.

The chain is built from TRBV7-2 and TRBJ2-3, with D hard to call. The CDR3 has 14 amino acids. CDR1 is SGHTA, CDR2 FQGNSA, per germline. Trimming took off 6 bases at V and 2 bases at J, with 12 bases between the two ends. The CDR3 nucleotides are TGTGCCAGCAGATTAACACCGATCACAGATACGCAGTATTTT. Residues: CASRLTPITDTQYF.

The J gene is TRBJ1-1, the V gene TRBV7-9; 7 nucleotides match TRBD1. The CDR3 loop spans 14 amino acids. Per the germline V gene, CDR1 is SEHNR and CDR2 is FQNEAQ (reference sequence). The J segment lost 4 bases and the V segment lost 3 bases, leaving 5 bases of the junction unmatched. This CDR3 is CASSLEGASTEAFF. The CDR3 DNA sequence: TGTGCCAGCAGCTTGGAGGGGGCGAGCACTGAAGCTTTCTTT.

V usage is TRBV3-1 and J usage is TRBJ1-6; 7 positions agree with TRBD1. This CDR3 contains 15 residues. V lost 0 bases and J lost 10; bases outside the gene matches: 6. Germline CDR1 LGHDT, CDR2 YNNKEL (reference sequence). The CDR3: CASSQDSRGWSPLHF. DNA for the CDR3: TGTGCCAGCAGCCAAGATAGCAGGGGGTGGTCACCCCTCCACTTT.

This rearrangement joins TRBV11-2 to TRBJ2-3, with 8 bases lining up with TRBD1. The CDR3 runs 16 residues. Trimming at V came to 4 bases and at J to 3 bases, leaving 9 bases not matched to a gene. Germline CDR1 is SGHAT and CDR2 is FQNNGV. The CDR3 nucleotides are TGTGCCAGCAGCTCCCGGACAGGGAAGGGAACAGATACGCAGTATTTT. This encodes CASSSRTGKGTDTQYF.

V and J are TRBV5-1 and TRBJ2-1; possibly TRBD2 for D (7 bases). Trimming took 3 bases from V and 1 from J, leaving 14 bases between them. Germline CDR1 reads SGHRS; CDR2 reads YFSETQ. This CDR3 spans 16 amino acids. CDR3 loop: CASSWGASGSYNEQFF. The CDR3 DNA reads as TGCGCCAGCAGCTGGGGGGCTAGCGGATCCTACAATGAGCAGTTCTTC. Using reference TRBV5-1 and TRBJ2-1 for the parts outside the CDR3, the full variable domain is KAGVTQTPRYLIKTRGQQVTLSCSPISGHRSVSWYQQTPGQGLQFLFEYFSETQRNKGNFPGRFSGRQFSNSRSEMNVSTLELGDSALYLCASSWGASGSYNEQFFGPGTRLTVL.

This clonotype turned up a few times. In DNA, the CDR3 is TGTGCCAGCAGCCAAGTAACCAGCACGATCTATGGCTACACCTTC. Amino acid sequence: CASSQVTSTIYGYTF. The V gene is TRBV14, the J gene TRBJ1-2, with D unresolved. There are 15 residues in the CDR3. Germline assignment: CDR1 SGHDN and CDR2 FVKESK. V was pared by 1 base and J by 4 bases, with 13 bases between.

This clonotype was detected ten times or more. V gene TRBV5-1 combines with J gene TRBJ1-1, with D possibly being TRBD1 (6 bases). The CDR3 spans 16 residues. V gave up 2 bases and J gave up 0 bases, with 14 bases separating them. The germline V gene has CDR1 SGHRS and CDR2 YFSETQ. The CDR3 loop reads CASSLIPGEMNTEAFF. Here the CDR3 DNA reads TGCGCCAGCAGCTTAATCCCAGGGGAGATGAACACTGAAGCTTTCTTT.

This clonotype was observed at least ten times. V usage is TRBV5-1 and J usage is TRBJ2-4, with D perhaps TRBD2 (6 bases). The CDR3 runs to 19 residues. CDR1 SGHRS and CDR2 YFSETQ come from the germline V gene. V gave up 4 bases and J gave up 1 base, with 24 bases separating them. The CDR3 nucleotides are TGCGCCAGCAGCCGGAGGGGAGGTCTTCGGCAGTATGCCAAAAACATTCAGTACTTC. Its translation: CASSRRGGLRQYAKNIQYF. The complete variable domain, with remaining parts taken from reference TRBV5-1 and TRBJ2-4, reads KAGVTQTPRYLIKTRGQQVTLSCSPISGHRSVSWYQQTPGQGLQFLFEYFSETQRNKGNFPGRFSGRQFSNSRSEMNVSTLELGDSALYLCASSRRGGLRQYAKNIQYFGAGTRLSVL.

The V call is TRBV20-1, the J call TRBJ1-6; TRBD1 agrees at 11 bases. The CDR3 runs 16 residues. Trimming cost V 6 bases and J 2 bases; bases outside gene matches: 6. Looked up from germline, CDR1 is DFQATT and CDR2 is SNEGSKA (reference sequence). CDR3 sequence reads: CSARDRGETYNSPLHF. In DNA form, the CDR3 reads TGCAGTGCCCGGGACAGGGGGGAAACCTATAATTCACCCCTCCACTTT.

This clonotype has more than one count but fewer than ten. The chain has TRBV4-3 and TRBJ1-1; D unresolved. Germline V lookup: CDR1 LGHNA, CDR2 YSLEER. Trimming removed 0 bases at V and 10 bases at J, with 15 bases between. This CDR3 is built from 14 residues. The CDR3 nucleotides read TGCGCCAGCAGCCAAGAACTCGGGAGATCCGGAGCTTTCTTT. It codes for CASSQELGRSGAFF.

The chain links TRBV7-2 to TRBJ1-5; TRBD1 might be the D (5 bases). This CDR3 region has 15 residues. Deletions cut 1 base from V and 3 bases from J, with 10 bases between. Germline lookup yields CDR1 SGHTA and CDR2 FQGNSA. The CDR3 loop is CASSLVRGPNQPQHF. The DNA for the CDR3 is TGTGCCAGCAGCTTAGTACGGGGACCCAATCAGCCCCAGCATTTT.

This clonotype has a count of ten or more. An end of the junction differs from the germline gene, which may be a read error. The chain couples TRBV7-2 to TRBJ2-3, with 7 bases aligning to TRBD1. The germline CDR1 and CDR2 sequences are SGHTA and FQGNSA. This CDR3 spans 14 amino acids. CDR3 DNA sequence: TGTGCCAGCAGCTTCTCACCAGGGACAGCTACGCAGTATTTT. This codes for CASSFSPGTATQYF. The variable domain in full, completed from reference TRBV7-2 and TRBJ2-3, reads GAGVSQSPSNKVTEKGKDVELRCDPISGHTALYWYRQSLGQGLEFLIYFQGNSAPDKSGLPSDRFSAERTGGSVSTLTIQRTQQEDSAVYLCASSFSPGTATQYFGPGTRLTVL.

The chain has TRBV28 and TRBJ1-2, with D maybe TRBD1 (5 bases). This CDR3 region has 13 residues. CDR1 is MDHEN, CDR2 SYDVKM, per germline. Trimming removed 6 bases at V and 5 bases at J, with 13 bases between. CDR3 sequence: CASRRDGGYGYTF. In nucleotides, the CDR3 is TGTGCCAGCAGAAGGGACGGCGGTTATGGCTACACCTTC.

This clonotype appeared many times. The chain carries TRBV4-1 and TRBJ2-2; 12 nucleotides match TRBD2. The germline CDR1 and CDR2 sequences are MGHRA and YSYEKL. The trim removed 2 bases at V and 7 bases at J, leaving 11 bases unmatched. The CDR3 spans 18 residues. The CDR3 is CASSQRRLAGGPSGELFF. The DNA for the CDR3 is TGCGCCAGCAGCCAACGGAGGCTAGCGGGGGGGCCAAGCGGGGAGCTGTTTTTT.

About this clonotype: The junction and the germline gene differ at one end; a read error may be behind it. J is TRBJ1-1 and V is TRBV18; D is perhaps TRBD1 (5 bases). The germline V gene has CDR1 KGHSH and CDR2 LQKENI. CDR3 length: 13 amino acids. This CDR3 is CASSQSSGTGAFF. The CDR3 bases are TGTGCCAGCTCCCAAAGTTCAGGGACTGGAGCTTTCTTT. Supplemented by reference TRBV18 and TRBJ1-1, the full variable domain reads NAGVMQNPRHLVRRRGQEARLRCSPMKGHSHVYWYRQLPEEGLKFMVYLQKENIIDESGMPKERFSAEFPKEGPSILRIQQVVRGDSAAYFCASSQSSGTGAFFGQGTRLTVV.

This clonotype turned up a few times. The genes are TRBV12-3 or TRBV12-4 and TRBJ1-1, with D possibly being TRBD1 (6 bases). V lost 5 bases to trimming and J lost 3 bases, with 16 bases between them. There are 15 residues in the CDR3. CDR3 nucleotides: TGTGCCAGCAGTAGCCGAGGGTGGGGGCACACTGAAGCTTTCTTT. Translating gives CASSSRGWGHTEAFF.